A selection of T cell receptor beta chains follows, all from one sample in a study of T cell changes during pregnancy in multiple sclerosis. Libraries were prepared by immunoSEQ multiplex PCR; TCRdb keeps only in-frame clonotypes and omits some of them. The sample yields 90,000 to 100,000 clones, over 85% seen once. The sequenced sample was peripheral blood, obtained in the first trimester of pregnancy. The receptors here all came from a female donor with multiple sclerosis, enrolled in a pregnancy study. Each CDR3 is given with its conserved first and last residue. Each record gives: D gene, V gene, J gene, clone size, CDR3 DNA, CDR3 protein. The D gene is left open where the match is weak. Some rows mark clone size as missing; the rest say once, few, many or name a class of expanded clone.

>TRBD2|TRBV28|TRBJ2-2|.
TGTGCCAGCAGCCTAGCGGGGGTAGACGCCGGGGAGCTGTTTTTT
CASSLAGVDAGELFF
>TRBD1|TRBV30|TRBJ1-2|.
TGTGCCTGGACAAGGCAGGGGGGCTATGGCTACACCTTC
CAWTRQGGYGYTF
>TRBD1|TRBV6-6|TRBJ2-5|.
TGTGCCAGCAGTGGCAAGGGACAGATCCAAGAGACCCAGTACTTC
CASSGKGQIQETQYF
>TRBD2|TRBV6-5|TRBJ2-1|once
TGTGCCAGCAGTTACGGCGGGGGGCCAGGCAATGAGCAGTTCTTC
CASSYGGGPGNEQFF
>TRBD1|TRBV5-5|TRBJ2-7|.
TGTGCCAGCAGCTTGGAGCCAGGGGGCGTCTACGAGCAGTACTTC
CASSLEPGGVYEQYF
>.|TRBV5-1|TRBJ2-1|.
TGCGCCAGCAGCTTGACTAGCTGGTACAATGAGCAGTTCTTC
CASSLTSWYNEQFF
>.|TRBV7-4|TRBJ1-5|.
TGTGCCAGCAGCTTAGGGGCAGGGTCCAATCAGCCCCAGCATTTT
CASSLGAGSNQPQHF
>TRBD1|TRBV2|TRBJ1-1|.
TGTGCCAGCAGAGAAACAGGGGCCACTGAAGCTTTCTTT
CASRETGATEAFF
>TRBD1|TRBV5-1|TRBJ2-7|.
TGCGCCAGCAGCTTGGGACAGGGCCCCTACGAGCAGTACTTC
CASSLGQGPYEQYF
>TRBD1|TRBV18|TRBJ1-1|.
TGTGCCAGCTCAACAGGACAGGGTGAAGCTTTCTTT
CASSTGQGEAFF
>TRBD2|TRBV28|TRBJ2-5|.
TGTGCCAGCAGTGGGACTAGCGGGGGACCACAAGAGACCCAGTACTTC
CASSGTSGGPQETQYF
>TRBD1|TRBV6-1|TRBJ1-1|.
TGTGCCAGCAGTGCTACAAGGGGGCATACTGAAGCTTTCTTT
CASSATRGHTEAFF
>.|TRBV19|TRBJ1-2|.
TGTGCCAGTAGTATCATCGGGGCCGAGCCGGAGGGCTATGGCTACACCTTC
CASSIIGAEPEGYGYTF